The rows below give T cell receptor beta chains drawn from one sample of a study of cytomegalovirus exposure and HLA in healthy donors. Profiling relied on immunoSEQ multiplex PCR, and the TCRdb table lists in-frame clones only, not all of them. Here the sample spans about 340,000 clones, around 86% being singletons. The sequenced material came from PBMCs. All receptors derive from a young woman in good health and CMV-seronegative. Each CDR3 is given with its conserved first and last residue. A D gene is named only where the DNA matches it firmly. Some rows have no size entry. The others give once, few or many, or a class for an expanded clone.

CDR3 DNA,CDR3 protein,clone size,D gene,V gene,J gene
TGTGCCAGCAGCCATCTGGGGACAACTGAAAAACTGTTTTTT,CASSHLGTTEKLFF,.,.,TRBV4-2,TRBJ1-4
TGCGCCAGCAGCCAGCGTGACGGGACAGGACCTTTCAATGAGCAGTTCTTC,CASSQRDGTGPFNEQFF,.,TRBD1,TRBV4-3,TRBJ2-1
TGTGCCAGCAGCGCCCAGGCGGGGGTTGGGAACACTGAAGCTTTCTTT,CASSAQAGVGNTEAFF,.,.,TRBV4-2,TRBJ1-1
TGCGCCAGCAGCCGAGGACAGGGGATGAACACTGAAGCTTTCTTT,CASSRGQGMNTEAFF,.,TRBD1,TRBV5-1,TRBJ1-1
TGCGCCAGCAGCCAAGGTTCCCCCCAGGGCCCCTCCTACGAGCAGTACTTC,CASSQGSPQGPSYEQYF,.,.,TRBV4-3,TRBJ2-7
TGTGCCAGCAGCTCAGAACAGGGGTGGAGCGGCTACACCTTC,CASSSEQGWSGYTF,.,TRBD1,TRBV28,TRBJ1-2
TGTGCCAGCAGCTTAGCGCGGGGGGCGTCAGGTCAGCCCCAGCATTTT,CASSLARGASGQPQHF,.,.,TRBV7-9,TRBJ1-5
TGCAGCGCACGGACAGTAGAGCCCCTCTATGGCTACACCTTC,CSARTVEPLYGYTF,once,.,TRBV29-1,TRBJ1-2
TGTGCCAGCGGGATAGCGGGCAATGAGCAGTTCTTC,CASGIAGNEQFF,.,TRBD2,TRBV7-6,TRBJ2-1
TGTGCCAGCAGCTTAACACAGGGGGCTAATGAAAAACTGTTTTTT,CASSLTQGANEKLFF,.,TRBD1,TRBV5-8,TRBJ1-4
TGTGCCAGCAGTTATTACGGGAGGGTGACAGATACGCAGTATTTT,CASSYYGRVTDTQYF,.,TRBD2,TRBV6-5,TRBJ2-3
TGCGCCAGCAGCTTGACAGCGAACACTGAAGCTTTCTTT,CASSLTANTEAFF,.,.,TRBV5-1,TRBJ1-1
TGTGCCAGCATCCTTACTCAAGCGGGAGATGGCAATGAGCAGTTCTTC,CASILTQAGDGNEQFF,.,TRBD2,TRBV11-1,TRBJ2-1
TGTGCCAGCAGCGCTTCAACAGGGCGCAACACTGAAGCTTTCTTT,CASSASTGRNTEAFF,.,.,TRBV9,TRBJ1-1
TGTGCCAGCAGCTTAGGTGGCAGGGACTACGAGCAGTACTTC,CASSLGGRDYEQYF,.,.,TRBV7-9,TRBJ2-7
TGTGCCAGCAGTTACTCGGGTAGCGGGAGCAATGAGCAGTTCTTC,CASSYSGSGSNEQFF,once,TRBD2,TRBV6-6,TRBJ2-1
TGTGCCAGTAGCTTCACCCCGGGACAGGGTGTGCACGAGCAGTACTTC,CASSFTPGQGVHEQYF,few,TRBD1,TRBV19,TRBJ2-7
TGCGCCAGCAGCTTAAGAACGGACAGCCCGGCGTCAAACATTCAGTACTTC,CASSLRTDSPASNIQYF,.,.,TRBV5-1,TRBJ2-4